This is a list of T cell receptor beta chains from one sample in a study of Ad26.COV2.S vaccination and SARS-CoV-2 variants. Measured with immunoSEQ multiplex PCR; TCRdb has only the in-frame clones, and not every one. Seen here are about 220,000 clones, 88% observed once, and the top ten hold roughly 10%. Sequencing used peripheral blood, obtained in a trial of Ad26.COV2.S vaccine versus placebo. These receptor sequences come from a person aged 18-60 years who received the Ad26.COV2.S COVID-19 vaccine or a placebo. The conserved cysteine and the conserved F or W are not part of the CDR3 here.

V gene: TRBV28; J gene: TRBJ2-2; CDR3 protein: ASSQVRVSTGELF
V gene: TRBV28; J gene: TRBJ2-5; CDR3 protein: ASSFPDSQETQY
V gene: TRBV7-2; J gene: TRBJ2-7; CDR3 protein: ASSLGQGSPYEQY
V gene: TRBV5-1; J gene: TRBJ2-5; CDR3 protein: ASSWAITQGETQY
V gene: TRBV13; J gene: TRBJ2-7; CDR3 protein: ASSSYRGPRYEQY
V gene: TRBV11-2; J gene: TRBJ1-4; CDR3 protein: ASSLGQSHEKLF
V gene: TRBV20-1; J gene: TRBJ2-7; CDR3 protein: SRITGAEQY
V gene: TRBV27; J gene: TRBJ1-5; CDR3 protein: ASSLGQAQPQH
V gene: TRBV9; J gene: TRBJ2-1; CDR3 protein: ASSVDLTTYNEQF
V gene: TRBV2; J gene: TRBJ2-5; CDR3 protein: ASSEELAGPQETQY
V gene: TRBV19; J gene: TRBJ2-1; CDR3 protein: ASSIPRYNEQF
V gene: TRBV5-1; J gene: TRBJ1-1; CDR3 protein: ASSLTLGEAF
V gene: TRBV3-1/TRBV3-2; J gene: TRBJ2-5; CDR3 protein: ASRRSSGRGETQY
V gene: TRBV7-2; J gene: TRBJ2-7; CDR3 protein: ASSFQGSSYEQY
V gene: TRBV7-6; J gene: TRBJ2-7; CDR3 protein: ASSVTGGNEQY
V gene: TRBV5-1; J gene: TRBJ2-7; CDR3 protein: ASSLTGASHEQY
V gene: TRBV9; J gene: TRBJ2-1; CDR3 protein: ASSSRDAEGSYNEQF
V gene: TRBV6-2/TRBV6-3; J gene: TRBJ2-7; CDR3 protein: ASSPLYEQY
V gene: TRBV6-5; J gene: TRBJ1-2; CDR3 protein: ASLGDGYT
V gene: TRBV6-1; J gene: TRBJ2-2; CDR3 protein: ASSEAFAGAMNTGELF
V gene: TRBV7-3; J gene: TRBJ2-2; CDR3 protein: ASSLAQRAGELF
V gene: TRBV7-2; J gene: TRBJ2-1; CDR3 protein: ASSRDFGANSYNEQF
V gene: TRBV30; J gene: TRBJ1-4; CDR3 protein: AWSVSGGGEKLF
V gene: TRBV2; J gene: TRBJ1-6; CDR3 protein: ASSLSLRPGQGSSPLH
V gene: TRBV6-4; J gene: TRBJ2-3; CDR3 protein: ASTPTSGGTDTQY
V gene: TRBV28; J gene: TRBJ2-7; CDR3 protein: ASRGGGTPYEQY
V gene: TRBV7-8; J gene: TRBJ2-1; CDR3 protein: ASSYADWEQF
V gene: TRBV18; J gene: TRBJ2-7; CDR3 protein: ASSPEDGRSSYEQY
V gene: TRBV5-4; J gene: TRBJ2-7; CDR3 protein: ASSNRDSYEQY
V gene: TRBV27; J gene: TRBJ1-1; CDR3 protein: ASTGMNTEAF
V gene: TRBV6-5; J gene: TRBJ1-3; CDR3 protein: ASSSYGTDSGNTIY
V gene: TRBV12-3/TRBV12-4; J gene: TRBJ2-2; CDR3 protein: AGGTPNTGELF
V gene: TRBV30; J gene: TRBJ1-4; CDR3 protein: AWGIPGGRLEKLF
V gene: TRBV7-2; J gene: TRBJ2-1; CDR3 protein: ASSTRTSGPIGNEQF
V gene: TRBV7-3; J gene: TRBJ1-1; CDR3 protein: ASSLIAGTEAF